Listed here are 32 T cell receptor beta chains from one sample, sequenced in a study of shared clonotypes between healthy human individuals (dated by TCRdb to 2020 to 2022). Libraries came from the immunoSEQ multiplex PCR assay. TCRdb re-hosts the immuneACCESS table, in-frame sequences only. Its copies lack some clones; in the studies checked, an unresolved V gene accounts for under half of them, and the cause for the rest is not known. The sample table records 500,000 to 700,000 clones; approximately 95% of these occur just once. Of the sample, around 0.11% falls within the top ten clones. For the CD8 naive samples, CD45RO-negative cells were positively selected for CCR7, yielding a CD45RA+CCR7+ population from which TemRA cells were excluded. The sample consisted of naive CD8+ T cells sorted from blood. The cell subset or site label, as the study defines it: CD45RA+CCR7+. These receptor sequences come from a woman aged 25 to 39 in good health.

V is TRBV10-2 and J is TRBJ2-5; D might be TRBD2 (5 bases). Germline V lookup: CDR1 WSHSY, CDR2 SAAADI. This CDR3 region has 17 residues. Trimming removed 0 bases at V and 5 bases at J, with 19 bases between. CDR3 region: CASSESGGGRAEETQYF. The CDR3 DNA sequence: TGCGCCAGCAGTGAGTCGGGTGGTGGGAGAGCGGAGGAGACCCAGTACTTC.

The gene calls are TRBV30 and TRBJ1-1; 7 bases agree with TRBD1. V was clipped by 4 bases and J by 7 bases; unmatched bases: 15. The CDR3 is 15 residues long. Germline V gives CDR1 GTSNPN, CDR2 SVGIG (reference sequence). CDR3 coding DNA: TGTGCCTGGACCCAAATCCGACAGGGTGGGAGTGAAGCTTTCTTT. Its protein product is CAWTQIRQGGSEAFF.

With regard to this clone: One end of the junction is discordant with germline, which a read error may explain. The rearrangement uses TRBV9 and TRBJ1-5, with a tentative D call TRBD1 (5 bases). The CDR3 runs to 16 residues. Germline V gene data show CDR1 as SGDLS and CDR2 as YYNGEE. The CDR3 sequence: CARSPDGGGSNQPQHF. The CDR3 DNA follows: TGTGCCCGCAGCCCGGACGGGGGGGGGAGCAATCAGCCCCAGCATTTT.

This clone was detected a few times. In DNA form, the CDR3 reads TGTGCCAGCATGGAGACAGTCTACGAGCAGTACTTC. This codes for CASMETVYEQYF. The chain combines TRBV28 with TRBJ2-7, with a weak D call TRBD1 (5 bases). V was clipped by 7 bases and J by 3 bases, with 10 bases between them. The CDR3 extends over 12 amino acids. The V gene's germline CDR1 is MDHEN and CDR2 SYDVKM.

The chain recombines TRBV5-4 with TRBJ2-2; 10 positions agree with TRBD2. Germline assignment: CDR1 SGHNT and CDR2 YYREEE (reference sequence). The length of the CDR3 is 16 residues. The V gene end was trimmed by 0 bases and the J gene end by 6 bases; junction bases not matched to a gene: 5. Written as DNA, the CDR3 is TGTGCCAGCAGCTTGGGGCTAGCGGGAGATCCCGGGGAGCTGTTTTTT. Its translation: CASSLGLAGDPGELFF.

Details on this clone: Distinct nucleotide sequences in the sample also encode this CDR3. The rearrangement uses TRBV9 and TRBJ2-7; 11 nucleotides line up with TRBD1. The CDR3 spans 13 residues. Germline CDR1 SGDLS, CDR2 YYNGEE. Trimming at V came to 4 bases and at J to 7 bases, leaving 4 bases not matched to a gene. For the CDR3, the DNA is TGTGCCAGCAGCCCCGGGACAGGGGGGGAGCAGTACTTC. It specifies CASSPGTGGEQYF. Full variable domain (outside the CDR3, taken from reference TRBV9 and TRBJ2-7): DSGVTQTPKHLITATGQRVTLRCSPRSGDLSVYWYQQSLDQGLQFLIQYYNGEERAKGNILERFSAQQFPDLHSELNLSSLELGDSALYFCASSPGTGGEQYFGPGTRLTVT.

This clone was seen once. The CDR3 DNA sequence: TGTGCCAGCAGTTTTGGTTTCTTT. Its translation is CASSFGFF. J is TRBJ1-1 and V is TRBV28; D is unresolved. There are 8 residues in the CDR3. With 3 bases removed from V and 13 bases from J, the gap between germline ends came to 3 bases. The germline V gene encodes CDR1 MDHEN and CDR2 SYDVKM.

This clone occurred once. This chain connects TRBV29-1 to TRBJ2-1; perhaps TRBD1 as D (5 bases). The ends were cut back, 3 bases at V and 2 bases at J, with 8 bases in the middle. The CDR3 loop spans 13 amino acids. Germline CDR1 reads SQVTM; CDR2 reads ANQGSEA. For the CDR3, the DNA is TGCAGCGTTGAGGACATAGCCTACAATGAGCAGTTCTTC. Translated: CSVEDIAYNEQFF.

Details on this clone: Other DNA sequences in the sample encode the same CDR3. The chain joins TRBV28 to TRBJ1-5, with unresolved D. V dropped 2 bases and J dropped 7 bases, with 6 bases sitting between them. The germline CDR1 and CDR2 sequences are MDHEN and SYDVKM. The CDR3 sequence is 12 residues long. The CDR3 DNA is TGTGCCAGCAGTTTACCTGGGCAGCCCCAGCATTTT. Translation: CASSLPGQPQHF.

The chain combines TRBV9 with TRBJ2-7, with D perhaps TRBD2 (6 bases). Deletions cut 0 bases from V and 5 bases from J, with 9 bases between. The CDR3 has 13 residues. Germline CDR1 is SGDLS and CDR2 is YYNGEE. The chain's CDR3 is CASSVGGGNEQYF. CDR3 nucleotides: TGTGCCAGCAGCGTAGGGGGAGGAAACGAGCAGTACTTC.

The chain carries TRBV27 and TRBJ2-1; no firm D call. Per the germline V gene, CDR1 is MNHEY and CDR2 is SMNVEV (reference sequence). V was shortened by 2 bases and J by 0 bases, with 8 bases between the two germline ends. This CDR3 is built from 15 residues. The CDR3 loop reads CASSLRAPSYNEQFF. In nucleotides, the CDR3 is TGTGCCAGCAGTTTAAGGGCCCCCTCCTACAATGAGCAGTTCTTC.

This chain links TRBV4-1 with TRBJ2-5; 8 bases match TRBD2. Germline V gene sequence: CDR1 MGHRA, CDR2 YSYEKL. J lost 3 bases, V lost 3 bases, and 9 bases had no gene match. There are 16 residues in the CDR3. The CDR3 region has the DNA TGCGCCAGCAGCCAGACCCCAGGACTAGCAGAAGAGACCCAGTACTTC. Its translation: CASSQTPGLAEETQYF.

The chain has TRBV4-2 and TRBJ2-3, with 9 bases matching TRBD2. The V segment lost 0 bases and the J segment 1 base; nucleotides outside the gene matches: 2. Looked up from germline, CDR1 is LGHNA and CDR2 is YNFKEQ. The CDR3 runs to 16 residues. CDR3 in DNA: TGTGCCAGCAGCCAAGATGGCGGGAGGGGCACAGATACGCAGTATTTT. Translated: CASSQDGGRGTDTQYF.

The chain recombines TRBV7-9 with TRBJ2-2, with 8 bases aligning to TRBD2. Germline assignment: CDR1 SEHNR and CDR2 FQNEAQ (reference sequence). The CDR3 contains 18 residues. The junction had 11 bases not matched to a gene; V was cut back by 5 bases and J by 0 bases. Here the CDR3 DNA reads TGTGCCAGCAGCCAAAAGCGGGAGTGGTACTCGAACACCGGGGAGCTGTTTTTT. It specifies CASSQKREWYSNTGELFF. Using reference TRBV7-9 and TRBJ2-2 for the parts outside the CDR3, the full variable domain is DTGVSQNPRHKITKRGQNVTFRCDPISEHNRLYWYRQTLGQGPEFLTYFQNEAQLEKSRLLSDRFSAERPKGSFSTLEIQRTEQGDSAMYLCASSQKREWYSNTGELFFGEGSRLTVL.

The CDR3 here is CASSVGDSGRLYTGELFF. As DNA, the CDR3 is TGTGCCAGCAGCGTAGGAGATAGCGGGAGATTGTACACCGGGGAGCTGTTTTTT. V is TRBV9 and J is TRBJ2-2; 9 nucleotides line up with TRBD2. The V segment lost 0 bases and the J segment 3 bases; nucleotides outside the gene matches: 9. This CDR3 has 18 residues. Per the germline V gene, CDR1 is SGDLS and CDR2 is YYNGEE.

In the case of this clone: Within the sample, other DNA sequences also encode this same CDR3. The V gene is TRBV11-3, the J gene TRBJ1-1; D ambiguous. V gave up 1 base and J gave up 2 bases, with 5 bases separating them. Per the germline V gene, CDR1 is SGHNT and CDR2 is YENEEA. This CDR3 has 13 residues. CDR3 DNA: TGTGCCAGCAGCTTAGGACCAAACACTGAAGCTTTCTTT. It translates to CASSLGPNTEAFF.

The chain is built from TRBV9 and TRBJ2-1; 10 nucleotides agree with TRBD2. Germline lookup yields CDR1 SGDLS and CDR2 YYNGEE. V trimming: 4 bases; J trimming: 6 bases; junction bases outside the gene matches: 7. This CDR3 contains 15 residues. The CDR3 nucleotides are TGTGCCAGCAGCAGCCGGACTAGCGGACTCAATGAGCAGTTCTTC. It specifies CASSSRTSGLNEQFF.

The chain joins TRBV6-5 to TRBJ1-1; D remains ambiguous. CDR3 size: 13 residues. CDR1 and CDR2 (germline): MNHEY, SVGAGI. Trimming took 5 bases from V and 5 from J, leaving 12 bases between them. The CDR3 loop reads CASSPQEGTEAFF. The CDR3 DNA reads TGTGCCAGCAGTCCCCAGGAGGGTACTGAAGCTTTCTTT.

On this clone itself: The sample carries other DNA sequences with the same CDR3. V is TRBV28 and J is TRBJ2-7; D unresolved. V was cut by 2 bases and J by 4 bases, with 9 bases left in between. The CDR3 has 13 residues. The germline gives CDR1 MDHEN, CDR2 SYDVKM. CDR3 bases: TGTGCCAGCAGTTTACGAGGTCGATACGAGCAGTACTTC. Its translation is CASSLRGRYEQYF.

V gene TRBV7-9 combines with J gene TRBJ2-5; D perhaps matches TRBD1 (6 bases). CDR1 is SEHNR, CDR2 FQNEAQ, per germline (reference sequence). The CDR3 is 19 residues long. V was pared by 0 bases and J by 2 bases, with 22 bases between. CDR3 DNA: TGTGCCAGCAGCTTAGCGTGGGGAGTGGGGACAAGGGCGCAAGAGACCCAGTACTTC. Translated: CASSLAWGVGTRAQETQYF.

The V call is TRBV27, the J call TRBJ1-5; 8 nucleotides match TRBD1. The germline gives CDR1 MNHEY, CDR2 SMNVEV (reference sequence). V shed 6 bases and J 6 bases; nucleotides not matched to a gene: 4. The CDR3 spans 13 residues. This CDR3 reads CASSPTGVQPQHF. The CDR3 DNA reads TGTGCCAGCAGCCCGACAGGGGTTCAGCCCCAGCATTTT.

The rearrangement links TRBV6-6 to TRBJ1-5; D uncertain. Germline assignment: CDR1 MNHNY and CDR2 SVGAGI (reference sequence). This CDR3 comprises 14 residues. The V end lost 0 bases, the J end lost 2 bases, and 5 bases lay between the germline ends. CDR3 sequence: CASSYSGGNQPQHF. The CDR3 bases are TGTGCCAGCAGTTACTCCGGGGGCAATCAGCCCCAGCATTTT.

The chain uses TRBV28 and TRBJ1-1; no clear D. Germline CDR1 and CDR2: MDHEN and SYDVKM. The CDR3 is 17 residues long. Trimming took 4 bases from V and 1 from J, leaving 19 bases between them. The CDR3 region has the DNA TGTGCCAGCAGTTCCCAGCCAAGGGTCCCGGGGAACACTGAAGCTTTCTTT. Residues: CASSSQPRVPGNTEAFF.

The table lists this clone with a count of one. The chain employs TRBV27 and TRBJ2-5, with D tentatively TRBD1 (6 bases). Trimming took 5 bases from V and 5 from J, leaving 15 bases between them. Germline lookup yields CDR1 MNHEY and CDR2 SMNVEV (reference sequence). CDR3 length equals 14 residues. DNA of the CDR3: TGTGCCAGCAGTCTAGCAGGGGCTGGGGAGACCCAGTACTTC. Protein sequence: CASSLAGAGETQYF.

The chain is built from TRBV28 and TRBJ1-3; no reliable D call. This CDR3 contains 15 residues. Germline V gene sequence: CDR1 MDHEN, CDR2 SYDVKM. Trimming took 6 bases from V and 3 from J, leaving 15 bases between them. The CDR3 sequence is CASRTPNWYGNTIYF. CDR3 in DNA: TGTGCCAGCAGGACTCCGAACTGGTATGGAAACACCATATATTTT. Variable domain in full (rest from reference TRBV28 and TRBJ1-3): DVKVTQSSRYLVKRTGEKVFLECVQDMDHENMFWYRQDPGLGLRLIYFSYDVKMKEKGDIPEGYSVSREKKERFSLILESASTNQTSMYLCASRTPNWYGNTIYFGEGSWLTVV.

This sequence joins TRBV18 and TRBJ2-7; D possibly uses TRBD1 or TRBD2 (5 bases each). The germline CDR1 and CDR2 sequences are KGHSH and LQKENI. Trimming took 5 bases from V and 2 from J, leaving 16 bases between them. This CDR3 has 15 amino acids. The CDR3 here is CASSDAGTVAYEQYF. CDR3 nucleotide sequence: TGTGCCAGCTCAGACGCCGGGACCGTAGCCTACGAGCAGTACTTC.

V usage is TRBV29-1 and J usage is TRBJ2-1; 10 bases map to TRBD1. CDR3 length: 15 amino acids. CDR1 and CDR2 (germline): SQVTM, ANQGSEA. V lost 8 bases to trimming and J lost 6 bases; unmatched junction nucleotides: 13. CDR3 sequence reads: CSLNFRDRGINEQFF. CDR3 in DNA: TGCAGCCTGAACTTCCGGGACAGGGGTATCAATGAGCAGTTCTTC.

The chain has TRBV30 and TRBJ1-1; tentative D call: TRBD1 (6 bases). V was pared by 5 bases and J by 1 base, with 11 bases between. The germline V gene encodes CDR1 GTSNPN and CDR2 SVGIG (reference sequence). The CDR3 covers 13 residues. The CDR3 DNA sequence: TGTGCCTGGGACAGGTGGGGGAACACTGAAGCTTTCTTT. Residues: CAWDRWGNTEAFF.

Concerning this clone itself: Other DNA sequences of this sample code for an identical CDR3. This chain connects TRBV19 to TRBJ2-7; D remains ambiguous. The germline V gene encodes CDR1 LNHDA and CDR2 SQIVND (reference sequence). The CDR3 sequence is 11 residues long. V lost 3 bases and J 4 bases, leaving 4 bases between the germline ends. The CDR3 sequence is CASSMGYEQYF. DNA for the CDR3: TGTGCCAGTAGTATGGGTTACGAGCAGTACTTC.

This sequence joins TRBV27 and TRBJ2-7; D is perhaps TRBD2 (6 bases). This CDR3 region has 13 residues. Between the trimmed V and J ends, which lost 8 bases and 6 bases, there was a span of 17 bases. CDR1 is MNHEY, CDR2 SMNVEV, per germline (reference sequence). The CDR3 bases are TGTGCCAGCGCCCCCGGGACCGGGGGCGAGCAGTACTTC. Its protein is CASAPGTGGEQYF.

The chain is built from TRBV4-1 and TRBJ2-1; TRBD1 aligns across 10 bases. The CDR3 runs 17 residues. CDR1 is MGHRA, CDR2 YSYEKL, per germline. J was trimmed by 8 bases and V by 0 bases; bases with no gene match: 10. CDR3: CASSQDPRTGGVDEQFF. The CDR3 region has the DNA TGCGCCAGCAGCCAAGATCCGAGGACAGGGGGAGTCGATGAGCAGTTCTTC.

This chain uses TRBV7-9 with TRBJ1-4; D is perhaps TRBD1 (6 bases). V lost 5 bases and J lost 10, with 17 bases in between. Germline CDR1 reads SEHNR; CDR2 reads FQNEAQ (reference sequence). This CDR3 region has 14 residues. CDR3 sequence reads: CASSPEGGRGKLFF. CDR3 coding DNA: TGTGCCAGCAGCCCAGAGGGGGGCAGGGGAAAACTGTTTTTT.